The 6 T cell receptor beta chains presented below share a single source sample, sequenced in a study of cytomegalovirus exposure and HLA in healthy donors. PCR employed 60 Vbeta and 13 Jbeta primers. TCRdb's table, derived via immunoSEQ multiplex PCR, lists solely in-frame clones and lacks some. The repertoire holds 80,000 to 130,000 clones, with 84% as singletons. Sequenced sample: PBMCs. These receptors all stem from a woman between 18 and 29 years old in good health and CMV-seronegative.

The chain uses TRBV10-3 and TRBJ2-5, with 8 bases lining up with TRBD2. The V segment lost 3 bases and the J segment 5 bases; nucleotides outside the gene matches: 11. CDR1 and CDR2 from the germline V gene are ENHRY and SYGVKD. CDR3 size: 16 residues. The CDR3 loop reads CAISDSPSGRWETQYF. For the CDR3, the DNA is TGTGCCATCAGTGATTCCCCTAGCGGGCGGTGGGAGACCCAGTACTTC.

This clone was seen more than once but under ten times. The CDR3 sequence is CASSPGGAETQYF. The CDR3 region has the DNA TGTGCCAGCTCACCGGGAGGCGCTGAGACCCAGTACTTC. The rearrangement links TRBV18 to TRBJ2-5; D is possibly TRBD2 (6 bases). The V and J ends lost 3 bases and 5 bases respectively, with 10 bases between them. From germline, CDR1 is KGHSH and CDR2 LQKENI. There are 13 residues in the CDR3. Full variable domain (outside the CDR3, taken from reference TRBV18 and TRBJ2-5): NAGVMQNPRHLVRRRGQEARLRCSPMKGHSHVYWYRQLPEEGLKFMVYLQKENIIDESGMPKERFSAEFPKEGPSILRIQQVVRGDSAAYFCASSPGGAETQYFGPGTRLLVL.

J is TRBJ2-3 and V is TRBV11-2, with TRBD2 matching over 13 bases. Germline V gene data show CDR1 as SGHAT and CDR2 as FQNNGV. The CDR3 sequence is 16 residues long. V lost 5 bases to trimming and J lost 9 bases; unmatched junction nucleotides: 11. The CDR3 nucleotides are TGTGCCAGCAGCGACTGGACTAGCGGGGGTCGAGGAACGCAGTATTTT. As protein: CASSDWTSGGRGTQYF.

The chain recombines TRBV9 with TRBJ2-5, with TRBD2 as a possible D gene (6 bases). The CDR3 length is 17 residues. With 0 bases removed from V and 4 bases from J, the gap between germline ends came to 19 bases. Germline V gene lookup returns CDR1 SGDLS and CDR2 YYNGEE. The DNA for the CDR3 is TGTGCCAGCAGCGTAGGGGGTGGGACGAGCGGGCGAGAGACCCAGTACTTC. It yields the protein CASSVGGGTSGRETQYF.

The gene calls are TRBV9 and TRBJ2-7; D is perhaps TRBD1 (6 bases). The V and J ends lost 4 bases and 0 bases respectively, with 11 bases between them. The CDR3 contains 14 residues. The germline V gene has CDR1 SGDLS and CDR2 YYNGEE. The CDR3 region has the DNA TGTGCCAGCAGCCCCCGGACAGACTCCTACGAGCAGTACTTC. It codes for CASSPRTDSYEQYF.

The chain is built from TRBV28 and TRBJ2-3; 7 bases fit TRBD2. V gave up 6 bases and J gave up 1 base; unmatched junction bases: 7. The CDR3 length is 15 residues. Germline CDR1 MDHEN, CDR2 SYDVKM. CDR3 region: CASSHYREGTDTQYF. As DNA, the CDR3 is TGTGCCAGCAGCCACTACCGGGAGGGCACAGATACGCAGTATTTT.